What follows is one T cell receptor beta chain and its context. The sample originates from a study of T-cell reconstitution after alpha-beta-depleted transplantation in children. CDR1 SEHNR and CDR2 FQNEAQ come from the germline V gene (reference sequence). V lost 10 bases, J lost 4 bases, and 12 bases lay in between. The CDR3 sequence is 12 residues long. Unique molecular identifiers were incorporated during preparation of the TCRbeta library. TCRdb independently ran MiXCR on the PCR reads; one entry per CDR3 protein. The sample shows about 540,000 distinct CDR3 sequences, about 18% of them seen only once.

The rearrangement links TRBV7-9 to TRBJ2-3; D is unresolved. The clonotype comes from a human donor who donated a stem cell graft to a child with acute lymphoblastic leukemia. The starting material was PBMCs from the stem cell graft donor, obtained from the stem cell graft. DNA for the CDR3: TGTGCCACCACCAGGACCCCAGATACGCAGTATTTT. Protein product: CATTRTPDTQYF.